The T cell receptor (beta chain) described here comes from a study of blood T cell repertoires in COVID-19. As for the study in general: Acute and convalescent COVID-19 samples came from the United States, Italy and Spain. Nucleic acid was either cDNA or gDNA, and it came from T cells, B-cell-depleted T cells, or PBMCs.

The V end lost 0 bases, the J end lost 6 bases, and 17 bases lay between the germline ends. The CDR3 runs 16 residues. Germline V lookup: CDR1 LNHDA, CDR2 SQIVND (reference sequence). As processed by the authors: Reference gene primer amplification gave estimated nucleated cell counts. Libraries were prepared by immunoSEQ multiplex PCR; TCRdb keeps only in-frame clonotypes and omits some of them. V, J and clone size reflect that table, while D and trimming were determined from the DNA. The sample yields around 100,000 clones, 70% to 90% seen once. The material sequenced was peripheral blood. The TCR sequence derives from a man aged 50 to 59 with active or convalescent COVID-19. V usage is TRBV19 and J usage is TRBJ1-2; D gene unclear. The CDR3 loop reads CASSIEWSGRQDGYTF. CDR3 DNA sequence: TGTGCCAGTAGTATAGAATGGTCGGGTCGTCAAGATGGCTACACCTTC.